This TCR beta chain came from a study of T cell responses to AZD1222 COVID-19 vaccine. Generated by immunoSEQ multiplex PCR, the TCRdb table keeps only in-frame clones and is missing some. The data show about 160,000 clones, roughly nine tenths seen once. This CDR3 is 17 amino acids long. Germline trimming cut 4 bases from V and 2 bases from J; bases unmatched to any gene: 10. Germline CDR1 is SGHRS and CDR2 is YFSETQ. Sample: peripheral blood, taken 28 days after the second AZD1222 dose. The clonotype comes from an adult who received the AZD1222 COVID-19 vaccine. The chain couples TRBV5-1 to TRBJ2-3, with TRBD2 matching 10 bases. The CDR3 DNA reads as TGCGCCAGCAGCCGGAGGATAGCGGGAGGACTCACAGATACGCAGTATTTT. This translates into CASSRRIAGGLTDTQYF.